This T cell receptor beta chain emerged from a study of T cells after yellow fever vaccination. Study summary: Fractions low in cell number were prepared with SMART-Seq v4 Ultra Low Input. Overall study results and limits: The bulk population could contribute abundant contaminating clonotypes to FACS-sorted repertoires. By day 5 rather than day 15, the secondary response had peaked, though it was weaker.

It was through 5'RACE template switching that TCR cDNA was made, with a universal primer site and UMIs added. TCRdb reprocessed the 5' RACE reads via MiXCR and lists one record per CDR3 protein. The sample shows around 100,000 distinct CDR3 sequences, around 5.8% of them seen only once. Concerning this clonotype: Its antigen is unknown.

The V segment lost 5 bases and the J segment 4 bases; nucleotides outside the gene matches: 6. CDR1 is SGHKS and CDR2 is YYEKEE in the germline V gene (reference sequence). The CDR3 is 15 residues long. The sequenced sample was CD8+ T cells sorted from PBMCs, obtained 10 days after the yellow fever booster vaccination. The chain employs TRBV5-5 and TRBJ2-1; 10 bases fit TRBD2. This receptor was taken from a man aged 18 to 30 who received the YFV17D yellow fever vaccine. The CDR3, as DNA: TGTGCCAGCAGGACTACTAGCGGGGCGTACAATGAGCAGTTCTTC. Translating gives CASRTTSGAYNEQFF.